Below are 3 T cell receptor beta chains sequenced from a single sample in a study of T cells in Graves' hyperthyroidism and ophthalmopathy. TCR beta CDR3 regions were amplified from RNA. A first-round RT-PCR of the TCR CDR3 used the HTBI primer set. From the multiplex PCR reads, TCRdb called clonotypes with MiXCR, one entry per CDR3 protein. Of 300,000 to 350,000 distinct CDR3 sequences listed, around 18% were seen once; the top ten hold less than 20%. Sequenced: blood. These receptors all stem from a woman aged 40 to 50 with Graves' ophthalmopathy.

V is TRBV28 and J is TRBJ2-2; 11 bases match TRBD2. The germline V gene encodes CDR1 MDHEN and CDR2 SYDVKM. The CDR3 covers 17 residues. Trimming took 5 bases from V and 3 from J; bases not matched to a gene: 8. The DNA of the CDR3 is TGTGCCAGCAGTAAACGAAAACTAGCGGGAGACACCGGGGAGCTGTTTTTT. This gives the protein CASSKRKLAGDTGELFF.

This clonotype was picked up many times. This sequence joins TRBV5-1 and TRBJ1-2, with a possible D match to TRBD1 (5 bases). CDR1 SGHRS and CDR2 YFSETQ come from the germline V gene. The CDR3 extends over 15 amino acids. V was shortened by 1 base and J by 2 bases, with 12 bases between the two germline ends. The CDR3 DNA follows: TGCGCCAGCAGCTTGTTCCCAGGGTCCAACTATGGCTACACCTTC. Translating gives CASSLFPGSNYGYTF. Combining the CDR3 with reference TRBV5-1 and TRBJ1-2 gives the whole variable domain KAGVTQTPRYLIKTRGQQVTLSCSPISGHRSVSWYQQTPGQGLQFLFEYFSETQRNKGNFPGRFSGRQFSNSRSEMNVSTLELGDSALYLCASSLFPGSNYGYTFGSGTRLTVV.

This clonotype was recorded at least ten times. This may be a read error, as it is one base from a much larger clone. The V gene is TRBV6-4, the J gene TRBJ2-6; D uncertain. This CDR3 is built from 13 residues. V was pared by 7 bases and J by 0 bases, with 4 bases between. Germline-derived CDR1 and CDR2 are MRHNA and SNTAGT. The CDR3 sequence: CASKGSGANVLTF. CDR3 DNA sequence: TGTGCCAGCAAGGGCTCTGGGGCCAACGTCCTGACTTTC.